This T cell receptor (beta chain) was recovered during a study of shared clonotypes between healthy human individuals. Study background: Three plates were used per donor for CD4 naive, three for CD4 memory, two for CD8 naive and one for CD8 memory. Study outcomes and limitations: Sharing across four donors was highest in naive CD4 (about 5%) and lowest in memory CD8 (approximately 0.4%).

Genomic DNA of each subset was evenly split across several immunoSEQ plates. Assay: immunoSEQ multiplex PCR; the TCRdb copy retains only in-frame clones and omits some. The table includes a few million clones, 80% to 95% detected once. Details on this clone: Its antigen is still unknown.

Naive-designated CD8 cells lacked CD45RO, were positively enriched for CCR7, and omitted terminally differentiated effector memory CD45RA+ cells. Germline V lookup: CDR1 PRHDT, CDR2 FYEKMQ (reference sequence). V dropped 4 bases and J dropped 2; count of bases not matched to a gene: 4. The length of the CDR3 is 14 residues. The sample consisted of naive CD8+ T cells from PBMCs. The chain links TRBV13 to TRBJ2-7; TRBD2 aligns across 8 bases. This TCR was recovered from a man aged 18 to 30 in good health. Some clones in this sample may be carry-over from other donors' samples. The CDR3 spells CASSSDGRAYEQYF. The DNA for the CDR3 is TGTGCCAGCAGCTCGGACGGGAGGGCCTACGAGCAGTACTTC.